Shown below are 3 T cell receptor beta chains from a single sample sequenced in a study of cytomegalovirus exposure and HLA in healthy donors. The PCR made use of 60 Vbeta and 13 Jbeta primers. Assay: immunoSEQ multiplex PCR; the TCRdb copy retains only in-frame clones and omits some. The repertoire holds approximately 200,000 clones, with roughly 80% as singletons. The sequencing input was PBMCs. Receptors originate from a girl aged 2 to 9 in good health and CMV-seronegative.

The rearrangement uses TRBV5-1 and TRBJ2-7; 10 bases are shared with TRBD1. After removal of 0 bases from V and 0 bases from J, the junction contained 6 bases not matched to a gene. CDR1 is SGHRS, CDR2 YFSETQ, per germline. CDR3 length: 17 amino acids. CDR3 region: CASSLGDRGGISYEQYF. The CDR3 DNA follows: TGCGCCAGCAGCTTGGGGGACAGGGGTGGGATCTCCTACGAGCAGTACTTC.

The rearrangement uses TRBV6-5 and TRBJ2-3, with D possibly matching TRBD2 (5 bases). The CDR3 runs 13 residues. The V end lost 0 bases, the J end lost 4 bases, and 5 bases lay between the germline ends. The germline CDR1 and CDR2 sequences are MNHEY and SVGAGI. CDR3 bases: TGTGCCAGCAGTTACTCCGGGGCAGATACGCAGTATTTT. Encoded protein: CASSYSGADTQYF.

This clone was detected once. CDR3 loop: CASRPGQGREQYF. CDR3 nucleotide sequence: TGTGCCAGTAGACCGGGACAGGGTCGCGAGCAGTACTTC. The rearrangement links TRBV19 to TRBJ2-7, with 9 nucleotides matching TRBD1. This CDR3 is 13 amino acids long. CDR1 is LNHDA, CDR2 SQIVND, per germline (reference sequence). V shed 6 bases and J 6 bases; nucleotides not matched to a gene: 6.